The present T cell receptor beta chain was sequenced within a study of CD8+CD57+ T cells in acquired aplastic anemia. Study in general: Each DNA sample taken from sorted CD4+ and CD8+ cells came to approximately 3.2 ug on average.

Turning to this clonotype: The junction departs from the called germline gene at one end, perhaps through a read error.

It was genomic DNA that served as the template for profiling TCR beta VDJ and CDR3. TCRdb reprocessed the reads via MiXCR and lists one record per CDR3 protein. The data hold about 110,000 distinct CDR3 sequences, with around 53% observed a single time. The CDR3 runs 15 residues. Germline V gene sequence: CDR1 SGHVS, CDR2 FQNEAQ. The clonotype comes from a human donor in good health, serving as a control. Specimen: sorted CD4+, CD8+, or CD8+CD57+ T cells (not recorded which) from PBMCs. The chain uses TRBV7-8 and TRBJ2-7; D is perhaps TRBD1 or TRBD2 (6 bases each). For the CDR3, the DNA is TGTGCCAGCAGCTTGGGCGAGGGGGGCTGCCACGAGCAGCACTTC. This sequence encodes CASSLGEGGCHEQHF.